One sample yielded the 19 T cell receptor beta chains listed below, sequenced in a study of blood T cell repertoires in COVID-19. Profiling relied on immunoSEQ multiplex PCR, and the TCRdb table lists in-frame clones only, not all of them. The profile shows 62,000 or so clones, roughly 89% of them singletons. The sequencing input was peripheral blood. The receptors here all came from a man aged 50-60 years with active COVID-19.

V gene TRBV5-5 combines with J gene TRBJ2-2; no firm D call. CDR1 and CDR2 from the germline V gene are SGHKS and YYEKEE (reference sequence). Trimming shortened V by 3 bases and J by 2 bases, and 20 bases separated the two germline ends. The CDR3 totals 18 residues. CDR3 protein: CASSSLWATYPNTGELFF. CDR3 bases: TGTGCCAGCAGCTCCCTGTGGGCTACCTACCCCAACACCGGGGAGCTGTTTTTT.

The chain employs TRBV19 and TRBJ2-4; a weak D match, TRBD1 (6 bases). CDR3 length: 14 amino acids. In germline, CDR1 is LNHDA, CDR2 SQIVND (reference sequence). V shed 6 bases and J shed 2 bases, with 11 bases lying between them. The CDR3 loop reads CASRPGAPKNIQYF. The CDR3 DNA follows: TGTGCCAGTAGGCCAGGGGCACCCAAAAACATTCAGTACTTC.

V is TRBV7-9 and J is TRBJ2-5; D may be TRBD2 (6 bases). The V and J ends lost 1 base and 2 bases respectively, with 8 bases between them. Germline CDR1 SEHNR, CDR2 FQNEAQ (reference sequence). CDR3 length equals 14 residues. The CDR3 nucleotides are TGTGCCAGCAGCTTAGACGGGACTCAAGAGACCCAGTACTTC. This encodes CASSLDGTQETQYF. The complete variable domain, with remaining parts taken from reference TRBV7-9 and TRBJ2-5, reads DTGVSQNPRHKITKRGQNVTFRCDPISEHNRLYWYRQTLGQGPEFLTYFQNEAQLEKSRLLSDRFSAERPKGSFSTLEIQRTEQGDSAMYLCASSLDGTQETQYFGPGTRLLVL.

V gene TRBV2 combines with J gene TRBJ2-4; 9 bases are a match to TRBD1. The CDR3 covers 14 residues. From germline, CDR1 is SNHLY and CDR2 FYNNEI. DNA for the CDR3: TGTGCAACGACAGGGGGATTCGCCAAAAACATTCAGTACTTC. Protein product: CATTGGFAKNIQYF.

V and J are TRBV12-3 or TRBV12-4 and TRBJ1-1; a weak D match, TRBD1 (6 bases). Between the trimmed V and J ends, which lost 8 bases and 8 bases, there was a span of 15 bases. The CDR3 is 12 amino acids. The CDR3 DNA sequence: TGTGCCAGCGACGGCGGGGGCACCGAAGCTTTCTTT. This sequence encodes CASDGGGTEAFF.

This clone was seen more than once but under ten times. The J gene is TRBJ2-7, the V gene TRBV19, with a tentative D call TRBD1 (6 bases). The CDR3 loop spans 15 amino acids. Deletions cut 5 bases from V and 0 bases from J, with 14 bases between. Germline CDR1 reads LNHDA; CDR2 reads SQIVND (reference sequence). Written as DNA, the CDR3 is TGTGCCAGTAGTCCCGAAGACAGGAGCTCCTACGAGCAGTACTTC. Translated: CASSPEDRSSYEQYF.

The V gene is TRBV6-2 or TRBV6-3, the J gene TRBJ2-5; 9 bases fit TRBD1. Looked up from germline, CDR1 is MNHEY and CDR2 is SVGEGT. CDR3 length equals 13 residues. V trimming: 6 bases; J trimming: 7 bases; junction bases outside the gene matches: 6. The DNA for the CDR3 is TGTGCCAGCAGCACAGGGGGCAAGGGGACCCAGTACTTC. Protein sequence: CASSTGGKGTQYF.

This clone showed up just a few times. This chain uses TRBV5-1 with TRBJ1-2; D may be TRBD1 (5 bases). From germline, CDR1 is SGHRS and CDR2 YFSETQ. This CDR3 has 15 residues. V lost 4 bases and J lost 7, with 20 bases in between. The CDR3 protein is CASSPSAAGNAGYTF. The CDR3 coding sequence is TGCGCCAGCAGCCCCTCAGCCGCAGGGAACGCTGGCTACACCTTC. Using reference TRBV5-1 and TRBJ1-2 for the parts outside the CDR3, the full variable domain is KAGVTQTPRYLIKTRGQQVTLSCSPISGHRSVSWYQQTPGQGLQFLFEYFSETQRNKGNFPGRFSGRQFSNSRSEMNVSTLELGDSALYLCASSPSAAGNAGYTFGSGTRLTVV.

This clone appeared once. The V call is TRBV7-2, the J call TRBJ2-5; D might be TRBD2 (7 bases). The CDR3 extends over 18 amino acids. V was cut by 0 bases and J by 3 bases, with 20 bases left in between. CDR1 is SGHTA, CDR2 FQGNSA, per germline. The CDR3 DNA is TGTGCCAGCAGCTTAGCGGCTATGATAGGGAGGGGGAAAGAGACCCAGTACTTC. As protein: CASSLAAMIGRGKETQYF. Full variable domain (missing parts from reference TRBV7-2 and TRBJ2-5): GAGVSQSPSNKVTEKGKDVELRCDPISGHTALYWYRQSLGQGLEFLIYFQGNSAPDKSGLPSDRFSAERTGGSVSTLTIQRTQQEDSAVYLCASSLAAMIGRGKETQYFGPGTRLLVL.

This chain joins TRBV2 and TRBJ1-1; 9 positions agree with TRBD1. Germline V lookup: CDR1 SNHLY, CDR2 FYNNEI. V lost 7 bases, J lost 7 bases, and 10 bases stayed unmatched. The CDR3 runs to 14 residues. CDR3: CASIRTGESREAFF. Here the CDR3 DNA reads TGTGCCAGCATAAGGACAGGGGAATCTCGTGAAGCTTTCTTT.

Written as DNA, the CDR3 is TGTGCCAGCAGCCGCATATCGAGCGGGGCCCCAGATACGCAGTATTTT. Translating it yields CASSRISSGAPDTQYF. This chain connects TRBV7-9 to TRBJ2-3, with TRBD2 matching 7 bases. V dropped 5 bases and J dropped 4; count of bases not matched to a gene: 12. Germline assignment: CDR1 SEHNR and CDR2 FQNEAQ (reference sequence). The length of the CDR3 is 16 residues.

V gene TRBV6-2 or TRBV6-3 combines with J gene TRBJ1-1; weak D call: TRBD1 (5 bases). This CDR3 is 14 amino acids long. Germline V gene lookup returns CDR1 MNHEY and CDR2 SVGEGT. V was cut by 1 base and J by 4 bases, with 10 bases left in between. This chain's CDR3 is CASSYFGGGTEAFF. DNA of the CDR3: TGTGCCAGCAGTTACTTCGGGGGGGGCACTGAAGCTTTCTTT.

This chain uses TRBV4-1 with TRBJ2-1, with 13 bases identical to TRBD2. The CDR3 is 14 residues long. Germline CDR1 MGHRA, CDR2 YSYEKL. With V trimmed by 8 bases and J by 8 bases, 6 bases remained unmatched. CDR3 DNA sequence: TGCGCCAGCTCTACTAGCGGGGGGGCCGATGAGCAGTTCTTC. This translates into CASSTSGGADEQFF.

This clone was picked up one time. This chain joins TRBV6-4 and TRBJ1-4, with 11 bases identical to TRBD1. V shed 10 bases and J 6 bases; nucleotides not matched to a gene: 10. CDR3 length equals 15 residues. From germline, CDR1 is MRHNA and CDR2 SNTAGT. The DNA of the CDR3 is TGTGCCACTAAACCCGCGGGACAGGGGGATGAAAAACTGTTTTTT. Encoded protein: CATKPAGQGDEKLFF.

The CDR3 sequence is CASSVEGEGEAFF. Written as DNA, the CDR3 is TGTGCCAGCAGCGTAGAGGGAGAGGGTGAAGCTTTCTTT. This rearrangement joins TRBV9 to TRBJ1-1; D gene uncertain. CDR3 length: 13 amino acids. V was pared by 0 bases and J by 7 bases, with 10 bases between. The germline gives CDR1 SGDLS, CDR2 YYNGEE. Variable domain in full (rest from reference TRBV9 and TRBJ1-1): DSGVTQTPKHLITATGQRVTLRCSPRSGDLSVYWYQQSLDQGLQFLIQYYNGEERAKGNILERFSAQQFPDLHSELNLSSLELGDSALYFCASSVEGEGEAFFGQGTRLTVV.

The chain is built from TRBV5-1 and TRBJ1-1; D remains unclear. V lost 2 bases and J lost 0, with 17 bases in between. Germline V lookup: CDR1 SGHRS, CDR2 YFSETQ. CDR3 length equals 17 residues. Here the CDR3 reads CASSFGRSPQVNTEAFF. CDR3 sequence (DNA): TGCGCCAGCAGCTTTGGCCGATCCCCTCAGGTGAACACTGAAGCTTTCTTT.

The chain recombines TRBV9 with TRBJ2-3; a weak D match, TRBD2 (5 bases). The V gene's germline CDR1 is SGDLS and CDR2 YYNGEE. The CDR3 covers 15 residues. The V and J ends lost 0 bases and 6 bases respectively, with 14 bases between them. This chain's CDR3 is CASSVESLAADTQYF. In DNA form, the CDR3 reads TGTGCCAGCAGCGTAGAAAGTCTAGCAGCGGATACGCAGTATTTT.

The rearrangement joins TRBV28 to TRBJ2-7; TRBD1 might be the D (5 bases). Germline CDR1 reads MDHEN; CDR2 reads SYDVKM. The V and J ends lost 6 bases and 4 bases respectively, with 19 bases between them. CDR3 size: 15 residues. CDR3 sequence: CASSTPGQGQYEQYF. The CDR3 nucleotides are TGTGCCAGCAGCACTCCTGGGCAGGGTCAGTACGAGCAGTACTTC.

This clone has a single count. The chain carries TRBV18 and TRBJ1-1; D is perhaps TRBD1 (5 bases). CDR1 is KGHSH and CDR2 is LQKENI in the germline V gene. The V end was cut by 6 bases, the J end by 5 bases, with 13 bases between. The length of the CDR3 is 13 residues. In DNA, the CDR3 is TGTGCCAGCTCCCAGAGCGGGACGACTGAAGCTTTCTTT. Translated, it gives CASSQSGTTEAFF.